Below are 8 T cell receptor beta chains sequenced from a single sample in a study of T-cell reconstitution after alpha-beta-depleted transplantation in children. Unique molecular identifiers were used to barcode this TCRbeta library. TCRdb analysed the PCR reads with MiXCR anew, one entry per CDR3 protein. The data show about 580,000 distinct CDR3 sequences, with about 23% seen just once and around 14% held by the top ten. Source: PBMCs, mostly from graft donor cells, taken 360 days after TCRalphabeta/CD19-depleted stem cell transplant. These receptors were taken from a boy under three years old who had a stem cell transplant for acute myeloid leukemia, so the T cells may come from the graft donor.

V is TRBV2 and J is TRBJ2-3; TRBD1 aligns across 12 bases. The CDR3 extends over 15 amino acids. V gave up 3 bases and J gave up 5 bases; unmatched junction bases: 3. CDR1 is SNHLY and CDR2 is FYNNEI in the germline V gene. CDR3 sequence reads: CASSEGQGAGDTQYF. The CDR3 DNA reads as TGTGCCAGCAGTGAGGGACAGGGGGCTGGAGATACGCAGTATTTT.

This clonotype was recorded a few times. This rearrangement joins TRBV6-5 to TRBJ2-2; tentative D call: TRBD2 (5 bases). The V end lost 0 bases, the J end lost 7 bases, and 15 bases lay between the germline ends. CDR1 is MNHEY and CDR2 is SVGAGI in the germline V gene. The CDR3 is 16 amino acids. The chain's CDR3 is CASSYSIWVRGGELFF. CDR3 DNA sequence: TGTGCCAGCAGTTACTCGATTTGGGTACGGGGCGGGGAGCTGTTTTTT.

The sample holds many counts of this clonotype. V and J are TRBV29-1 and TRBJ2-7, with D possibly TRBD2 on 6 matching bases. Germline values: CDR1 SQVTM, CDR2 ANQGSEA. Between the trimmed V and J ends, which lost 7 bases and 5 bases, there was a span of 18 bases. The CDR3 contains 13 residues. As DNA, the CDR3 is TGCAGCGCCGGAGGGCAGGGTGACCACGAGCAGTACTTC. Translating it yields CSAGGQGDHEQYF.

This clonotype has at least ten counts. J is TRBJ1-4 and V is TRBV15, with D possibly matching TRBD1 (5 bases). V was cut by 1 base and J by 6 bases, with 18 bases left in between. Germline CDR1 is LNHNV and CDR2 is YYDKDF (reference sequence). CDR3 length equals 17 residues. The CDR3 here is CATSRVGLGALDEKLFF. The CDR3 DNA reads as TGTGCCACCAGCAGAGTTGGATTAGGGGCCCTTGATGAAAAACTGTTTTTT.

This clonotype appeared a few times. This chain connects TRBV29-1 to TRBJ1-2; unclear D gene. Germline CDR1 SQVTM, CDR2 ANQGSEA. Trimming took off 7 bases at V and 6 bases at J, with 18 bases between the two ends. The CDR3 has 13 residues. In DNA form, the CDR3 reads TGCAGCGCCCAGAAGGTTTCAGTGAATGGCTACACCTTC. Translation: CSAQKVSVNGYTF.

V and J are TRBV3-1 and TRBJ2-1; 9 bases match TRBD2. The CDR3 spans 14 residues. From germline, CDR1 is LGHDT and CDR2 YNNKEL (reference sequence). With 1 base clipped from V and 7 bases from J, the junction kept 2 bases outside the gene matches. The CDR3, as DNA: TGTGCCAGCAGCCAAGCAGCGGGGGGTAATGAGCAGTTCTTC. It specifies CASSQAAGGNEQFF.

CDR3 protein: CASSVGDTDTQYF. The CDR3 region has the DNA TGCGCCAGCAGCGTGGGGGATACAGATACGCAGTATTTT. The chain combines TRBV5-1 with TRBJ2-3; D may be TRBD1 or TRBD2 (5 bases each). The CDR3 consists of 13 residues. V dropped 4 bases and J dropped 3 bases, with 9 bases sitting between them. CDR1 SGHRS and CDR2 YFSETQ come from the germline V gene.

This clonotype was picked up many times. This sequence joins TRBV7-8 and TRBJ2-1; D not resolved. The CDR3 length is 16 residues. Germline CDR1 SGHVS, CDR2 FQNEAQ. V dropped 1 base and J dropped 7 bases, with 17 bases sitting between them. CDR3 protein: CASSLGVGFTPNEQFF. The DNA of the CDR3 is TGTGCCAGCAGCTTAGGGGTGGGCTTCACCCCGAATGAGCAGTTCTTC.